This entry describes one T cell receptor (beta chain). This specimen comes from a study of blood T cell repertoires in COVID-19. Study summary: PBMCs, B-cell-depleted T cells, or T cells provided the cDNA or gDNA that made up the material.

Authors' processing steps: By means of reference gene primer amplification, nucleated cell counts were estimated. Only in-frame clones appear in the TCRdb table, and some are missing; sequencing was by immunoSEQ multiplex PCR. V, J and clone size are those of that table, while D and trimming were read from the DNA. The repertoire holds under 350,000 clones, with around 89% as singletons. The sequencing sample was made of peripheral blood. This TCR was recovered from a man aged 40-55 years with acute or convalescent COVID-19.

For the CDR3, the DNA is TGCAGTGCTAGTCCGGGACTAAAGTGGCCGCAGTATTTT. Amino acids: CSASPGLKWPQYF. V and J are TRBV20-1 and TRBJ2-3; TRBD2 aligns across 7 bases. This CDR3 region has 13 residues. V lost 3 bases to trimming and J lost 10 bases; unmatched junction nucleotides: 10. Germline CDR1 and CDR2: DFQATT and SNEGSKA (reference sequence).